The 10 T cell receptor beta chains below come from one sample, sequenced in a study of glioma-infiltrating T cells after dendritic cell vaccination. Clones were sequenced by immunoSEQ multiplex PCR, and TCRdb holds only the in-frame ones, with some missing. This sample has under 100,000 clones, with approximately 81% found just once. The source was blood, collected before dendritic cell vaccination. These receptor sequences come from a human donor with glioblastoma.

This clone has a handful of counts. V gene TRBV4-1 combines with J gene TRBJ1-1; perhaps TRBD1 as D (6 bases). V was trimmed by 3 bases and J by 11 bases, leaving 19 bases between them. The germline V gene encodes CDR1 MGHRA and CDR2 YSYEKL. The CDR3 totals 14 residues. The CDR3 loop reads CASSQIQGRVAAFF. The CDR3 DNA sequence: TGCGCCAGCAGCCAGATACAGGGTAGGGTGGCGGCTTTCTTT.

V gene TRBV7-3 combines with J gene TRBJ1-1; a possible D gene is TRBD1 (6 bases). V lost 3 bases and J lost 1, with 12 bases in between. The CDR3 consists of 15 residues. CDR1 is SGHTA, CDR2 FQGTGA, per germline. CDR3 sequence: CASSFLGRGNTEAFF. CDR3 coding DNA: TGTGCCAGCAGCTTCCTAGGCAGGGGGAACACTGAAGCTTTCTTT.

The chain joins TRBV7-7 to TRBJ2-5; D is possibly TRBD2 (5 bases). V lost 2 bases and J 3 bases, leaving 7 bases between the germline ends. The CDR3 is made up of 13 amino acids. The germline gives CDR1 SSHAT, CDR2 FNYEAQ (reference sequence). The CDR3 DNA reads TGTGCCAGCAGCTTAATTAGCGAAGAGACCCAGTACTTC. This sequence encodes CASSLISEETQYF.

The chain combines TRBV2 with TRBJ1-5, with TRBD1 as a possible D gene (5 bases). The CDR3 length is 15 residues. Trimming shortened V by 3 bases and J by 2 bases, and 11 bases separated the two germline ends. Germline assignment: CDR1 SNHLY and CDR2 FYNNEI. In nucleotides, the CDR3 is TGTGCCAGCAGTGACCCCAGGGAGGGCAATCAGCCCCAGCATTTT. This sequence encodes CASSDPREGNQPQHF.

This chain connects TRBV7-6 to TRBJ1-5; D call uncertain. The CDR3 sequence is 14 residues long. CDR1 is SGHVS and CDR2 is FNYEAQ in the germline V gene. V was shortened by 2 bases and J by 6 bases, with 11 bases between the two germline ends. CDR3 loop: CASSLFGPGQPQHF. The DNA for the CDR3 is TGTGCCAGCAGCTTATTCGGCCCAGGTCAGCCCCAGCATTTT. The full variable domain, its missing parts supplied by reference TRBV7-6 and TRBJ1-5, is GAGVSQSPRYKVTKRGQDVALRCDPISGHVSLYWYRQALGQGPEFLTYFNYEAQQDKSGLPNDRFSAERPEGSISTLTIQRTEQRDSAMYRCASSLFGPGQPQHFGDGTRLSIL.

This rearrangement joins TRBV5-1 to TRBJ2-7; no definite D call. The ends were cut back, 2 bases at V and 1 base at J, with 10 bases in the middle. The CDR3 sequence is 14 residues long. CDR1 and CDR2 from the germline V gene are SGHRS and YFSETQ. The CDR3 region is CASSFGSGSYEQYF. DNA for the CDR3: TGCGCCAGCAGCTTCGGTTCCGGTTCCTACGAGCAGTACTTC. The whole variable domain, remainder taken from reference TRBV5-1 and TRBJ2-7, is KAGVTQTPRYLIKTRGQQVTLSCSPISGHRSVSWYQQTPGQGLQFLFEYFSETQRNKGNFPGRFSGRQFSNSRSEMNVSTLELGDSALYLCASSFGSGSYEQYFGPGTRLTVT.

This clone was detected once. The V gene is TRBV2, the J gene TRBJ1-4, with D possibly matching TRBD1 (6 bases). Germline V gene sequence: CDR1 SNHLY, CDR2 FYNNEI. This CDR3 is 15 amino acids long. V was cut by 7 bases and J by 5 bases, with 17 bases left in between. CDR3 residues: CASILQGHGNEKLFF. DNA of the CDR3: TGTGCCAGCATCTTACAGGGTCACGGCAATGAAAAACTGTTTTTT.

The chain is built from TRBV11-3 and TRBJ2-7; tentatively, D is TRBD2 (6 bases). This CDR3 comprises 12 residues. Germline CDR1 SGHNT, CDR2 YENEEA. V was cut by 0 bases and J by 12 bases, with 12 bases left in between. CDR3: CASSLDGGPVYF. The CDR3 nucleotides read TGTGCCAGCAGCTTAGACGGGGGTCCTGTGTACTTC.

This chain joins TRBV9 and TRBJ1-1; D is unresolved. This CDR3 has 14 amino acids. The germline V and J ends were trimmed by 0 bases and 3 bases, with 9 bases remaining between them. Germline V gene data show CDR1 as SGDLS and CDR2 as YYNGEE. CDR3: CASSVGIAYTEAFF. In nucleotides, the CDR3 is TGTGCCAGCAGCGTAGGAATAGCCTACACTGAAGCTTTCTTT.

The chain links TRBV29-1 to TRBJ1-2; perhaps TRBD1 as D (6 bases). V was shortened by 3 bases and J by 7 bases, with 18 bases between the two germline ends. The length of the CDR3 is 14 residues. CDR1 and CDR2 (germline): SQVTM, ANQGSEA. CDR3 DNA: TGCAGCGTTGACCTTTTGGACAGAATCCGTGGCTACACCTTC. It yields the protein CSVDLLDRIRGYTF.